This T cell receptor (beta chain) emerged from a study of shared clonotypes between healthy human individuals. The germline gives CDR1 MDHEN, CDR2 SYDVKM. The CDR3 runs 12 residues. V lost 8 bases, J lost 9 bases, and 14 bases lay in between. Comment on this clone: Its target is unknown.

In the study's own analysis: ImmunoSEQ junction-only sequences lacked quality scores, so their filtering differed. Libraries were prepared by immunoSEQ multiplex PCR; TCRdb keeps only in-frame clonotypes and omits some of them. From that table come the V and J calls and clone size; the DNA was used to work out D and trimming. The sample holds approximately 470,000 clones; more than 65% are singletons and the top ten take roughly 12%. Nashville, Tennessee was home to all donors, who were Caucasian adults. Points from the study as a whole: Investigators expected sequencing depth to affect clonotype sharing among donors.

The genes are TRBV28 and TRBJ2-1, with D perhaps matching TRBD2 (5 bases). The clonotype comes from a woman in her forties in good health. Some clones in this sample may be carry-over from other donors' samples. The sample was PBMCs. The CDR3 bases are TGTGCCAGCTCCGCTGTTGGGAGTGAGCAGTTCTTC. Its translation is CASSAVGSEQFF.